This record concerns one T cell receptor beta chain sequence. These data come from a study of blood T cell repertoires in COVID-19. Study at large: The United States, Italy and Spain supplied acute and convalescent COVID-19 samples. PBMCs, B-cell-depleted T cells, or T cells provided the cDNA or gDNA that made up the material.

Germline values: CDR1 MNHEY, CDR2 SVGAGI. V was pared by 2 bases and J by 6 bases, with 16 bases between. The CDR3 loop spans 15 amino acids. Sequencing used immunoSEQ multiplex PCR; TCRdb keeps in-frame clones, though not all of them. The sample carries around 100,000 clones, 90% recorded once. A Seattle source enrolled patients during active infection and followed them longitudinally. The sequenced material came from peripheral blood. This rearrangement joins TRBV6-5 to TRBJ1-2; D perhaps matches TRBD1 (6 bases). The receptor was isolated from a man aged 18 to 30 with COVID-19, enrolled during active disease. CDR3 protein: CASSYESGAGDGYTF. In DNA form, the CDR3 reads TGTGCCAGCAGTTACGAGTCTGGGGCAGGGGATGGCTACACCTTC.